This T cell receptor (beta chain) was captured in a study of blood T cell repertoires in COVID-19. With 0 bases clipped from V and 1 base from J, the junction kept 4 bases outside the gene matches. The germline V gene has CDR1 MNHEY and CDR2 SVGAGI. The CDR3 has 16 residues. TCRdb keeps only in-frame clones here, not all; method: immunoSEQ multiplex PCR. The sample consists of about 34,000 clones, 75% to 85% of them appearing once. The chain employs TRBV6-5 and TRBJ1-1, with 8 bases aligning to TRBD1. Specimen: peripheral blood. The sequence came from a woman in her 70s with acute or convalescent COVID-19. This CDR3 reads CASSYSAGGRNTEAFF. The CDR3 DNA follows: TGTGCCAGCAGTTACTCGGCAGGGGGCAGGAACACTGAAGCTTTCTTT.